These 10 T cell receptor beta chains came from one sample sequenced in a study of blood T cell repertoires in COVID-19. Clones were read by immunoSEQ multiplex PCR, and TCRdb kept only the in-frame ones, dropping some. The sample shows fewer than 500,000 clones, approximately 90% of them seen only once. Material: peripheral blood. The receptors derive from a woman aged 25 to 39 with acute or convalescent COVID-19.

The chain employs TRBV29-1 and TRBJ2-2; D is unresolved. The V gene's germline CDR1 is SQVTM and CDR2 ANQGSEA. Trimming stripped 2 bases from V and 6 bases from J, with 7 bases between. The CDR3 runs to 12 residues. CDR3 in DNA: TGCAGCGTTGAAATCCAGGCCGGGGAGCTGTTTTTT. This translates into CSVEIQAGELFF.

The V and J genes are TRBV5-1 and TRBJ2-5, with a weak D call TRBD1 (6 bases). CDR3 length: 17 amino acids. Germline V gene sequence: CDR1 SGHRS, CDR2 YFSETQ. V lost 3 bases to trimming and J lost 5 bases, with 23 bases between them. CDR3 nucleotide sequence: TGCGCCAGCAGCTCCCGCTTCGGGGACACGGGAAGTGAGACCCAGTACTTC. This sequence encodes CASSSRFGDTGSETQYF.

This clone was counted between two and nine times. The rearrangement joins TRBV29-1 to TRBJ2-3; TRBD2 is a possible D gene (5 bases). CDR3 length: 14 amino acids. V was trimmed by 3 bases and J by 0 bases, leaving 10 bases between them. The germline CDR1 and CDR2 sequences are SQVTM and ANQGSEA. The CDR3 region has the DNA TGCAGCGTTGACCTCGGGGTGAGCACAGATACGCAGTATTTT. Its protein product is CSVDLGVSTDTQYF.

V and J are TRBV6-1 and TRBJ1-2, with D perhaps TRBD1 (5 bases). Germline V gene sequence: CDR1 MNHNS, CDR2 SASEGT. The CDR3 sequence is 12 residues long. Trimming pared 3 bases from V and 7 bases from J, leaving 9 bases between. CDR3 protein: CASSDRGSGYTF. CDR3 sequence (DNA): TGTGCCAGCAGTGATCGGGGGAGTGGCTACACCTTC.

The chain combines TRBV3-1 (or the pseudogene TRBV3-2) with TRBJ2-1; D is unclear. Germline V lookup: CDR1 LGHDT, CDR2 YNNKEL (reference sequence). V dropped 3 bases and J dropped 9 bases, with 15 bases sitting between them. The CDR3 extends over 14 amino acids. CDR3 nucleotides: TGTGCCAGCAGCCACATAGTATGGGCCGGTGAGCAGTTCTTC. Translation: CASSHIVWAGEQFF.

This sequence joins TRBV11-3 and TRBJ2-3, with 10 nucleotides matching TRBD2. The junction had 9 bases not matched to a gene; V was cut back by 5 bases and J by 4 bases. Germline V gene sequence: CDR1 SGHNT, CDR2 YENEEA. The CDR3 has 16 residues. This CDR3 reads CASSISRSGGADTQYF. The DNA for the CDR3 is TGTGCCAGCAGCATCTCCCGAAGCGGGGGGGCAGATACGCAGTATTTT.

In its sample, this clone was seen once. The rearrangement links TRBV10-2 to TRBJ2-3; possibly TRBD1 for D (6 bases). Germline CDR1 is WSHSY and CDR2 is SAAADI. The length of the CDR3 is 14 residues. V was cut by 5 bases and J by 0 bases, with 9 bases left in between. The CDR3 DNA reads TGCGCCAGCAGTCGAGGGGGTAGCACAGATACGCAGTATTTT. It specifies CASSRGGSTDTQYF.

The gene calls are TRBV19 and TRBJ2-1; 13 nucleotides match TRBD2. This CDR3 contains 15 residues. The V segment lost 5 bases and the J segment 8 bases; nucleotides outside the gene matches: 6. Looked up from germline, CDR1 is LNHDA and CDR2 is SQIVND (reference sequence). The CDR3 here is CASSQLAGGPDEQFF. The CDR3 nucleotides read TGTGCCAGTAGTCAACTAGCGGGGGGGCCCGATGAGCAGTTCTTC.

This clone was recorded only once. The rearrangement links TRBV5-6 to TRBJ1-2, with D unresolved. The V end was cut by 4 bases, the J end by 8 bases, with 15 bases between. The CDR3 has 13 amino acids. The germline V gene encodes CDR1 SGHDT and CDR2 YYEEEE. The CDR3 bases are TGTGCCAGCAGCCCCACATTATACCAAGGCTACACCTTC. This encodes CASSPTLYQGYTF.

This rearrangement joins TRBV2 to TRBJ1-4, with 10 bases identical to TRBD1. The V and J ends lost 8 bases and 7 bases, in that order; junction bases with no gene match: 4. In germline, CDR1 is SNHLY, CDR2 FYNNEI. The CDR3 is 13 amino acids. CDR3 sequence reads: CASGDRGREKLFF. CDR3 nucleotide sequence: TGTGCCAGCGGCGACAGGGGGCGTGAAAAACTGTTTTTT.